The rows below give T cell receptor beta chains drawn from one sample of a study of T-cell reconstitution after alpha-beta-depleted transplantation in children. TCRdb re-called the PCR reads through MiXCR, storing one row per CDR3 protein. The sample consists of 200,000 to 250,000 distinct CDR3 sequences, about 9.2% of them appearing once. The input for sequencing was PBMCs from the stem cell graft donor, taken from the stem cell graft. These receptors all stem from a human donor who donated a stem cell graft to a child with acute lymphoblastic leukemia. Both conserved end residues are part of each CDR3. D genes are given only for firm matches. Part of the rows lack a size; the others show once, few, many or a class for expanded clones.

cdr3_aa	cdr3_nt	clone_size	d_call	v_call	j_call
CASSLTEGVSETQYF	TGTGCCAGCAGCCTAACAGAGGGGGTATCCGAGACCCAGTACTTC	NA	NA	TRBV7-7	TRBJ2-5
CASRIGTSVGDTQYF	TGTGCCAGCAGAATAGGGACTAGCGTGGGGGATACGCAGTATTTT	NA	TRBD2	TRBV12-3/TRBV12-4	TRBJ2-3
CASSSQDRNTEAFF	TGTGCCAGCAGTTCGCAGGACAGGAACACTGAAGCTTTCTTT	few	NA	TRBV12-3/TRBV12-4	TRBJ1-1
CASSPSRDHYEQYF	TGTGCCAGCAGCCCGTCGAGGGACCACTACGAGCAGTACTTC	few	NA	TRBV7-2	TRBJ2-7
CSAPIAGGQETQYF	TGCAGTGCGCCTATAGCGGGGGGGCAAGAGACCCAGTACTTC	many	TRBD2	TRBV20-1	TRBJ2-5
CASSPFIETQYF	TGTGCCAGCAGTCCCTTTATCGAGACCCAGTACTTC	many	NA	TRBV12-3/TRBV12-4	TRBJ2-5
CATSRAGGTTEAFF	TGTGCCACCAGCAGAGCGGGTGGGACCACTGAAGCTTTCTTT	NA	NA	TRBV15	TRBJ1-1
CSAEDRGDYEQYF	TGCAGCGCAGAGGACAGGGGGGACTACGAGCAGTACTTC	NA	TRBD1	TRBV29-1	TRBJ2-7
CASSDSGATNEKLFF	TGTGCCAGCAGTGACAGCGGCGCAACTAATGAAAAACTGTTTTTT	NA	NA	TRBV2	TRBJ1-4
CASSPGQGTMNTEAFF	TGCGCCAGCAGCCCGGGACAGGGAACAATGAACACTGAAGCTTTCTTT	few	TRBD1	TRBV5-1	TRBJ1-1
CASRVTLDYEQYF	TGTGCCAGCAGAGTCACACTTGACTACGAGCAGTACTTC	many	NA	TRBV28	TRBJ2-7
CASSRDIAGGQETQYF	TGTGCCAGCAGCCGAGACATAGCGGGGGGGCAAGAGACCCAGTACTTC	many	TRBD2	TRBV3-1	TRBJ2-5
CASSLVAGPGYNEQFF	TGTGCCAGCAGCTTAGTGGCAGGACCGGGTTACAATGAGCAGTTCTTC	NA	NA	TRBV7-9	TRBJ2-1
CSAGQGIGYTF	TGCTCCGCGGGACAGGGAATTGGCTACACCTTC	NA	TRBD1	TRBV27	TRBJ1-2
CSTSGSGANVLTF	TGCAGCACGTCAGGGTCTGGGGCCAACGTCCTGACTTTC	many	NA	TRBV29-1	TRBJ2-6
CSVEKSPGETQYF	TGCAGCGTTGAGAAATCCCCTGGAGAGACCCAGTACTTC	many	NA	TRBV29-1	TRBJ2-5
CASSLNSGAQETQYF	TGTGCCAGCAGTTTAAATTCCGGGGCACAAGAGACCCAGTACTTC	few	NA	TRBV12-3/TRBV12-4	TRBJ2-5
CASSLSSDRNEKLFF	TGCGCCAGCAGCTTGAGTAGTGACCGAAATGAAAAACTGTTTTTT	NA	NA	TRBV5-1	TRBJ1-4
CASSLAMGGPPGDTQYF	TGCGCCAGCAGCTTGGCAATGGGGGGCCCCCCGGGAGATACGCAGTATTTT	NA	NA	TRBV5-1	TRBJ2-3
CSAPSGEKLFF	TGCAGTGCCCCGAGCGGTGAAAAACTGTTTTTT	NA	NA	TRBV20-1	TRBJ1-4
CASRETGLSNQPQHF	TGTGCCAGCAGGGAGACAGGGTTGAGCAATCAGCCCCAGCATTTT	NA	TRBD1	TRBV6-2/TRBV6-3	TRBJ1-5
CASSYRLAGLYEQYF	TGTGCCAGCAGCTACCGACTAGCGGGGCTTTACGAGCAGTACTTC	NA	TRBD2	TRBV12-3/TRBV12-4	TRBJ2-7
CASSQNPPGGNYNEQFF	TGTGCCAGCAGCCAAAACCCCCCGGGGGGTAACTACAATGAGCAGTTCTTC	many	TRBD2	TRBV4-2	TRBJ2-1
CASSLGRTGAYEQYF	TGTGCCAGCAGCTTAGGGCGGACAGGAGCCTACGAGCAGTACTTC	NA	TRBD1	TRBV7-8	TRBJ2-7
CASSLQGESTEAFF	TGTGCCAGCAGCTTACAGGGGGAAAGCACTGAAGCTTTCTTT	NA	TRBD1	TRBV7-9	TRBJ1-1
CASSLGGAENTQYF	TGCGCCAGCAGCTTGGGTGGGGCCGAAAATACGCAGTATTTT	NA	NA	TRBV5-1	TRBJ2-3
CASRQTTGRESYNEQFF	TGTGCCAGCAGGCAAACGACAGGTCGAGAGTCCTACAATGAGCAGTTCTTC	few	NA	TRBV12-3/TRBV12-4	TRBJ2-1
CASSMGGQGYEQYF	TGTGCCAGTAGTATGGGAGGACAAGGGTACGAGCAGTACTTC	few	NA	TRBV19	TRBJ2-7
CASSLRGLTYEQYF	TGTGCCAGCAGTTTAAGGGGGCTTACCTACGAGCAGTACTTC	many	TRBD1	TRBV12-3/TRBV12-4	TRBJ2-7
CASRSTVNTEAFF	TGTGCCAGCAGGTCGACAGTGAACACTGAAGCTTTCTTT	many	NA	TRBV7-2	TRBJ1-1
CASSKPLDTDTQYF	TGTGCCAGCAGCAAACCCCTAGACACAGATACGCAGTATTTT	NA	NA	TRBV21-1	TRBJ2-3
CAISESLSGTGGSPLHF	TGTGCCATCAGTGAGTCGTTGTCCGGTACAGGAGGTTCACCCCTCCACTTT	NA	NA	TRBV10-3	TRBJ1-6
CASSPREAGGRNTGELFF	TGTGCCAGCAGCCCCCGGGAGGCGGGGGGACGGAACACCGGGGAGCTGTTTTTT	NA	TRBD2	TRBV3-1	TRBJ2-2
CAWEDKGWKAFF	TGTGCCTGGGAGGATAAAGGGTGGAAGGCTTTCTTT	many	NA	TRBV30	TRBJ1-1
CSAAEEYTSLQPQHF	TGCAGTGCTGCTGAAGAATACACGTCCCTACAGCCCCAGCATTTT	NA	NA	TRBV20-1	TRBJ1-5
CASSSPRGMREQFF	TGTGCCAGCAGCTCCCCACGAGGGATGCGGGAGCAGTTCTTC	few	NA	TRBV11-2	TRBJ2-1
CASSARDKGLTQYF	TGTGCCAGCAGTGCCCGGGACAAGGGGTTGACCCAGTACTTC	many	NA	TRBV12-3/TRBV12-4	TRBJ2-5
CASTYGGTVTEAFF	TGTGCCAGTACCTATGGCGGGACTGTCACTGAAGCTTTCTTT	many	NA	TRBV19	TRBJ1-1
CASRSDARSQPQHF	TGTGCCAGCAGGTCGGATGCTCGGAGTCAGCCCCAGCATTTT	many	NA	TRBV12-3/TRBV12-4	TRBJ1-5
CSASSGLARETQYF	TGCAGTGCTAGTTCGGGACTAGCGCGAGAGACCCAGTACTTC	few	TRBD2	TRBV20-1	TRBJ2-5
CASSLTAVARHPNTGELFF	TGCGCCAGCAGCTTGACGGCGGTAGCGAGACACCCGAACACCGGGGAGCTGTTTTTT	NA	NA	TRBV5-1	TRBJ2-2
CASSLGLQDTQYF	TGTGCCAGCAGTTTAGGTCTACAAGATACGCAGTATTTT	NA	NA	TRBV12-3/TRBV12-4	TRBJ2-3
CASSPEGNQPQHF	TGTGCCAGCTCACCGGAGGGGAATCAGCCCCAGCATTTT	NA	NA	TRBV18	TRBJ1-5
CASSVGMARSGGEQQYF	TGTGCCAGCAGCGTAGGAATGGCGCGAAGCGGGGGGGAACAGCAGTACTTC	NA	TRBD2	TRBV9	TRBJ2-7
CATSDPTTGVETQYF	TGTGCCACCAGTGATCCAACGACAGGGGTCGAGACCCAGTACTTC	NA	TRBD1	TRBV24-1	TRBJ2-5
CASGSFWGSTDTQYF	TGTGCTAGTGGTTCTTTTTGGGGGAGCACAGATACGCAGTATTTT	few	NA	TRBV12-5	TRBJ2-3
CASSSTSADTQYF	TGTGCCAGCAGCTCGACTAGCGCAGATACGCAGTATTTT	few	TRBD2	TRBV7-2	TRBJ2-3
CASSYSIRSGGRDRDTQYF	TGTGCCAGCAGTTACTCGATCCGGAGCGGGGGGCGAGATAGAGATACGCAGTATTTT	many	TRBD2	TRBV6-5	TRBJ2-3
CASSPSQGAIRGTEAFF	TGTGCCAGCAGCCCTAGTCAGGGGGCAATAAGGGGCACTGAAGCTTTCTTT	few	TRBD1	TRBV7-8	TRBJ1-1
CASSSQSGNTEAFF	TGCGCCAGCAGCTCTCAGTCGGGGAACACTGAAGCTTTCTTT	few	NA	TRBV5-1	TRBJ1-1
CASSQDAGGRSYEQYF	TGCGCCAGCAGCCAAGATGCGGGCGGGCGCTCCTACGAGCAGTACTTC	many	NA	TRBV4-1	TRBJ2-7